Below, 18 T cell receptor beta chains from the same sample are listed, as sequenced in a study of blood T cell repertoires in COVID-19 (dated by TCRdb to about 2020). Library preparation was by the immunoSEQ multiplex PCR assay. The clones in this table, taken by TCRdb from immuneACCESS, are in-frame only. Not every clone is retained; where verified, under half of the shortfall comes from an unresolved V gene, and the cause of the rest is unknown. The sample table holds over 75,000 clones, of which 90% to 95% were seen once. The ten top clones hold about 1.8% of the sample. The source material was peripheral blood. The receptors were gathered from a man in his sixties with acute or convalescent COVID-19.

V gene TRBV9 combines with J gene TRBJ2-2; 7 nucleotides align to TRBD2. Trimming removed 9 bases from V and 5 bases from J; junction bases left unmatched: 4. The CDR3 is 12 amino acids. CDR1 and CDR2 (germline): SGDLS, YYNGEE. DNA for the CDR3: TGTGCCATCTCGGGGGGTACCGGGGAGCTGTTTTTT. Residues: CAISGGTGELFF. The full variable domain, with the rest looked up from reference TRBV9 and TRBJ2-2, is DSGVTQTPKHLITATGQRVTLRCSPRSGDLSVYWYQQSLDQGLQFLIQYYNGEERAKGNILERFSAQQFPDLHSELNLSSLELGDSALYFCAISGGTGELFFGEGSRLTVL.

V usage is TRBV11-3 and J usage is TRBJ2-7, with TRBD1 as a possible D gene (6 bases). The CDR3 runs 15 residues. Germline V gene sequence: CDR1 SGHNT, CDR2 YENEEA. Deletions cut 5 bases from V and 5 bases from J, with 19 bases between. Written as DNA, the CDR3 is TGTGCCAGCAGCCCCATCGAGGGGGTTTTTAACGAGCAGTACTTC. Translation: CASSPIEGVFNEQYF.

The chain carries TRBV25-1 and TRBJ2-7; D is perhaps TRBD1 (6 bases). Trimming stripped 5 bases from V and 6 bases from J, with 14 bases between. This CDR3 has 13 residues. Germline CDR1 MGHDK, CDR2 SYGVNS. CDR3 sequence: CASSSHREGEQYF. The CDR3 nucleotides are TGTGCCAGCAGTAGTCACAGGGAAGGCGAGCAGTACTTC.

This sequence joins TRBV25-1 and TRBJ2-1; no reliable D call. The V end was cut by 7 bases, the J end by 5 bases, with 6 bases between. This CDR3 contains 11 residues. The germline CDR1 and CDR2 sequences are MGHDK and SYGVNS. The CDR3 is CASMRDNEQFF. Here the CDR3 DNA reads TGTGCCAGCATGCGAGACAATGAGCAGTTCTTC.

This chain connects TRBV9 to TRBJ2-3, with D possibly TRBD2 on 7 matching bases. This CDR3 region has 18 residues. In germline, CDR1 is SGDLS, CDR2 YYNGEE. Trimming removed 3 bases from V and 2 bases from J, with 22 bases in between. CDR3 sequence: CASSARRGGRSLTDTQYF. The CDR3 bases are TGTGCCAGCAGCGCAAGAAGGGGGGGGAGGTCCCTCACAGATACGCAGTATTTT. The full variable domain, in which reference TRBV9 and TRBJ2-3 provide the parts outside the CDR3, is DSGVTQTPKHLITATGQRVTLRCSPRSGDLSVYWYQQSLDQGLQFLIQYYNGEERAKGNILERFSAQQFPDLHSELNLSSLELGDSALYFCASSARRGGRSLTDTQYFGPGTRLTVL.

The V gene is TRBV5-5, the J gene TRBJ2-7; D not resolved. Germline V CDR1 and CDR2: SGHKS, YYEKEE (reference sequence). The V end was cut by 1 base, the J end by 0 bases, with 8 bases between. The CDR3 covers 14 residues. The CDR3 here is CASSLFDSSYEQYF. The CDR3 nucleotides are TGTGCCAGCAGCTTGTTCGATAGCTCCTACGAGCAGTACTTC.

In the case of this clone: This sample also contains other DNA sequences that code for the same CDR3. The V gene is TRBV6-1, the J gene TRBJ1-1; 7 positions match TRBD1. The CDR3 has 13 amino acids. Germline V gene data show CDR1 as MNHNS and CDR2 as SASEGT. The V segment lost 3 bases and the J segment 3 bases; nucleotides outside the gene matches: 1. In nucleotides, the CDR3 is TGTGCCAGCAGTGACAGGGGGGACACTGAAGCTTTCTTT. This translates into CASSDRGDTEAFF.

The CDR3 protein is CASSLRQEVMNREAFF. The CDR3 DNA reads TGTGCCAGCAGCTTGCGACAGGAGGTTATGAACCGGGAAGCTTTCTTT. The rearrangement links TRBV3-1 (or the pseudogene TRBV3-2) to TRBJ1-1; tentative D call: TRBD1 (6 bases). The CDR3 covers 16 residues. CDR1 LGHDT and CDR2 YNNKEL come from the germline V gene (reference sequence). The V end was cut by 5 bases, the J end by 8 bases, with 24 bases between.

The V and J genes are TRBV7-2 and TRBJ2-7; D may be TRBD2 (6 bases). The V end was cut by 1 base, the J end by 6 bases, with 13 bases between. The CDR3 has 14 residues. Germline V gives CDR1 SGHTA, CDR2 FQGNSA. The CDR3 DNA is TGTGCCAGCAGCTTAGAAGCGACTAGGAGCGAGCAGTACTTC. Translating it yields CASSLEATRSEQYF.

V usage is TRBV11-2 and J usage is TRBJ2-1; 8 nucleotides agree with TRBD2. The CDR3 contains 12 residues. Germline V gene lookup returns CDR1 SGHAT and CDR2 FQNNGV. CDR3 sequence (DNA): TGTGCTACTAGCGGAGAGTGGAATGAGCAGTTCTTC. Its translation: CATSGEWNEQFF.

This rearrangement joins TRBV6-5 to TRBJ2-5; 8 bases match TRBD2. CDR1 MNHEY and CDR2 SVGAGI come from the germline V gene. V dropped 7 bases and J dropped 5; count of bases not matched to a gene: 9. The CDR3 loop spans 14 amino acids. CDR3 nucleotides: TGTGCCAGCAAAGCGGGAGAATCAGGGGAGACCCAGTACTTC. Its translation is CASKAGESGETQYF.

The chain recombines TRBV7-8 with TRBJ1-1, with TRBD1 identical over 7 bases. V dropped 0 bases and J dropped 5; count of bases not matched to a gene: 3. CDR1 and CDR2 (germline): SGHVS, FQNEAQ. The CDR3 spans 14 residues. This CDR3 is CASSLATGRTEAFF. CDR3 coding DNA: TGTGCCAGCAGCTTAGCGACAGGGCGTACTGAAGCTTTCTTT.

Points on this clone: Within the sample, other DNA sequences also encode this same CDR3. This chain joins TRBV5-1 and TRBJ2-3, with 11 bases aligning to TRBD2. Unmatched junction bases numbered 0, after V lost 0 bases and J lost 3 bases. In germline, CDR1 is SGHRS, CDR2 YFSETQ. This CDR3 spans 15 amino acids. CDR3 nucleotides: TGCGCCAGCAGCTTGGTAGCGGGAGGGACAGATACGCAGTATTTT. Protein sequence: CASSLVAGGTDTQYF.

The J gene is TRBJ2-3, the V gene TRBV18; 7 bases fit TRBD1. V lost 5 bases, J lost 0 bases, and 17 bases stayed unmatched. From germline, CDR1 is KGHSH and CDR2 LQKENI. The CDR3 runs to 19 residues. Here the CDR3 reads CASSTRQGTSGYSTDTQYF. The CDR3 DNA is TGTGCCAGCTCAACGAGACAGGGAACGAGCGGTTATAGCACAGATACGCAGTATTTT.

The chain carries TRBV10-3 and TRBJ2-3, with 7 bases that match TRBD2. The length of the CDR3 is 12 residues. The ends lost 3 bases at V and 11 bases at J; junction bases unmatched: 5. The germline gives CDR1 ENHRY, CDR2 SYGVKD. CDR3 nucleotides: TGTGCCATCAGTGACCCACCGGGGGGGCAGTATTTT. This codes for CAISDPPGGQYF.

The chain employs TRBV12-3 or TRBV12-4 and TRBJ1-2; a weak D match, TRBD1 (6 bases). The V gene lost 5 bases and the J gene lost 5 bases, with 12 bases spanning the gap. The CDR3 is 13 residues long. CDR3 in DNA: TGTGCCAGCAGTGCCGGGACACCTTATGGCTACACCTTC. Protein product: CASSAGTPYGYTF.

The chain has TRBV7-2 and TRBJ2-3; 10 bases are a match to TRBD2. CDR1 is SGHTA, CDR2 FQGNSA, per germline. Losses at the gene ends were 0 bases for V and 4 bases for J; bases not matched to a gene: 4. This CDR3 is built from 16 residues. The CDR3 protein is CASSLASGRASDTQYF. In DNA, the CDR3 is TGTGCCAGCAGCTTAGCGAGCGGGAGGGCCTCAGATACGCAGTATTTT.

V usage is TRBV9 and J usage is TRBJ2-5; 7 bases are shared with TRBD1. The CDR3 contains 16 residues. Germline CDR1 SGDLS, CDR2 YYNGEE. Trimming at V came to 4 bases and at J to 2 bases, leaving 11 bases not matched to a gene. The CDR3: CASSRNYRGGQETQYF. The CDR3, as DNA: TGTGCCAGCAGCAGGAATTACAGGGGCGGGCAAGAGACCCAGTACTTC.